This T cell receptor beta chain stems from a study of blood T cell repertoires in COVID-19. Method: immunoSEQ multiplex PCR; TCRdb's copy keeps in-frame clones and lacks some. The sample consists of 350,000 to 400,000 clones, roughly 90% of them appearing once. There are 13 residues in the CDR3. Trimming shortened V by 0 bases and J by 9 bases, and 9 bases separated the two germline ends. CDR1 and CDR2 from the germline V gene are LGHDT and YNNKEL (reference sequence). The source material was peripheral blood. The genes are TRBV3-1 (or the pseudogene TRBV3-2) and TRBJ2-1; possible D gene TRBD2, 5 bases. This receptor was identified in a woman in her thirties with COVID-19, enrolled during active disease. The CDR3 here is CASSQDPGSEQFF. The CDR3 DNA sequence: TGTGCCAGCAGCCAAGATCCGGGGAGTGAGCAGTTCTTC.